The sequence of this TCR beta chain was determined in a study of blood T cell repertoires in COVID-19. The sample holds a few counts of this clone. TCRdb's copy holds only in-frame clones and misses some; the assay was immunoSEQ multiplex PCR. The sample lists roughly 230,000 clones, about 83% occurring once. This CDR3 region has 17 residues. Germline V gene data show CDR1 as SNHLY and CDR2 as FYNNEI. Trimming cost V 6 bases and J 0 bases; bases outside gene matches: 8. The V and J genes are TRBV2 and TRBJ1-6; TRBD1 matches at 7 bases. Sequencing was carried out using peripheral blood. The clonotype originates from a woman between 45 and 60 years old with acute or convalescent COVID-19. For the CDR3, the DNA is TGTGCCAGCAGCAGGGACAGCCCGAGCTCCTATAATTCACCCCTCCACTTT. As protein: CASSRDSPSSYNSPLHF.